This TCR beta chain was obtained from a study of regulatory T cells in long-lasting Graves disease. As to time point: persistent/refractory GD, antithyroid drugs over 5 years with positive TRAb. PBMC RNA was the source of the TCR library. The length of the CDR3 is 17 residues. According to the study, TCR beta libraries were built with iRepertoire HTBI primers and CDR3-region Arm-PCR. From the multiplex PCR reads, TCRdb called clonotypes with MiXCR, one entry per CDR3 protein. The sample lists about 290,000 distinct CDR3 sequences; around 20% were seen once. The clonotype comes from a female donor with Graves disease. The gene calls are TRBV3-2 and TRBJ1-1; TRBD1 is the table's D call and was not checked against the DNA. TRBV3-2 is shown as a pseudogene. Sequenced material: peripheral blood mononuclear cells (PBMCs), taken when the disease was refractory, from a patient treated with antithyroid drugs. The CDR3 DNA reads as TGTGCCAGCAGCCAAATGACAGGGGGCAACCGGAACACTGAAGCTTTCTTT. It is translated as CASSQMTGGNRNTEAFF.